The rows below give T cell receptor beta chains drawn from one sample of a study of blood T cells in healthy people across ages. TCRdb reprocessed the 5' RACE reads with MiXCR, giving one entry per CDR3 protein. There are hundreds of thousands of distinct CDR3 sequences in the sample; 55% to 75% occur only once, and 20% to 25% lies in the top ten. Sequenced material: blood. The receptors stem from a man aged 25 to 40 in good health. Each CDR3 is given with its conserved first and last residue. A D gene is named only where the DNA matches it firmly. Size tells how often a clone was seen (once, few, many) or the class of an expanded clone, and some rows leave it out.

V,size,J,D,DNA,CDR3
TRBV11-1,few,TRBJ2-3,-,TGTGCCAGCAGCCCCCCCGGGGGCCGATCTGGCACAGATACGCAGTATTTT,CASSPPGGRSGTDTQYF
TRBV20-1,few,TRBJ2-1,TRBD2,TGCAGTGCTAGACCTCCTCTGCCGGGGGGACACAATGAGCAGTTCTTC,CSARPPLPGGHNEQFF
TRBV12-5,-,TRBJ2-1,-,TGTGCTAGTGGTTTGGGGGGGGTAATCAATGAGCAGTTCTTC,CASGLGGVINEQFF
TRBV14,-,TRBJ1-1,-,TGTGCCAGCAGCCACAGGGAAAATTTGGCCGAAGCTTTCTTT,CASSHRENLAEAFF
TRBV6-1,-,TRBJ2-7,TRBD1,TGTGCCAGCAGTCCATGGACAGGGGTCGGCGAGCAGTACTTC,CASSPWTGVGEQYF
TRBV28,few,TRBJ1-1,-,TGTGCCAGCAGTTCCCAGGGTACGAACACTGAAGCTTTCTTT,CASSSQGTNTEAFF
TRBV28,-,TRBJ2-7,TRBD1,TGTGCCAGCAGTTTCACCGGGACAGTCAACGAGCAGTACTTC,CASSFTGTVNEQYF
TRBV28,few,TRBJ2-1,-,TGTGCCAGCAGCGCTCCGGGTTACAATGAGCAGTTCTTC,CASSAPGYNEQFF
TRBV29-1,few,TRBJ2-4,-,TGCAGCGTTGGGACGGGACTGAAAAACATTCAGTACTTC,CSVGTGLKNIQYF
TRBV20-1,-,TRBJ2-3,-,TGCAGTGCTAGAGCTGGAGTGGGGAGAAGCACAGATACGCAGTATTTT,CSARAGVGRSTDTQYF
TRBV6-5,once,TRBJ2-5,-,TGTGCCAGCAGTTATCGAGGTCACCCGGGGGAGACCCAGTACTTC,CASSYRGHPGETQYF
TRBV7-9,-,TRBJ2-3,TRBD2,TGTGCCAGCGGCCTAGCGGGAGCGGAAGATACGCAGTATTTT,CASGLAGAEDTQYF
TRBV20-1,few,TRBJ2-1,-,TGCAGTGCTAGAAGTGGGAGCACCTACAATGAGCAGTTCTTC,CSARSGSTYNEQFF
TRBV25-1,-,TRBJ1-2,TRBD1,TGTGCCAGCAGTGACGGACAGGGGGCCGGATATGGCTACACCTTC,CASSDGQGAGYGYTF
TRBV5-1,-,TRBJ1-5,TRBD1,TGCGCCAGCAGCTTAGGACAGGGGTCTGATCAGCCCCAGCATTTT,CASSLGQGSDQPQHF
TRBV20-1,-,TRBJ2-1,-,TGCAGTGCTGGAGCAAATAACGTCCGAGTAGGGGTGCAGTTCTTC,CSAGANNVRVGVQFF
TRBV4-1,-,TRBJ2-7,TRBD2,TGCGCCAGCAGCCAAGATGTGGGGGGAGGGTTTGACGAGCAGTACTTC,CASSQDVGGGFDEQYF
TRBV15,-,TRBJ1-4,-,TGTGCCACCAGCAGAGAGCGGCAGGGTGCGGAAAAACTGTTTTTT,CATSRERQGAEKLFF
TRBV29-1,-,TRBJ2-4,-,TGCAGCGTTGTCCCCAGCAGAAAAAACATTCAGTACTTC,CSVVPSRKNIQYF
TRBV29-1,few,TRBJ2-5,-,TGCAGCGTTCGGGCGCGGATACAAGAGACCCAGTACTTC,CSVRARIQETQYF
TRBV7-2,-,TRBJ2-1,TRBD2,TGTGCCAGCAAACTGGATAGCGGGGCTAATGAGCAGTTCTTC,CASKLDSGANEQFF
TRBV7-8,-,TRBJ2-7,TRBD2,TGTGCCAGCAGCTTATCGGGGGGGACGACCTACGAGCAGTACTTC,CASSLSGGTTYEQYF
TRBV29-1,-,TRBJ2-2,-,TGCAGCGTTGAAGTCGGCGGGGAGCTGTTTTTT,CSVEVGGELFF
TRBV7-2,few,TRBJ2-1,-,TGTGCCAGCAGCTTAGCCGGAGAGGGGGTTGCCAATGAGCAGTTCTTC,CASSLAGEGVANEQFF
TRBV11-2,-,TRBJ1-1,-,TGTGCCAGCAGCTCGCAGACAGACACTGAAGCTTTCTTT,CASSSQTDTEAFF
TRBV20-1,-,TRBJ2-1,TRBD2,TGCAGTGAAGGTCTAGCGGGAGAGAGGAATGAGCAGTTCTTC,CSEGLAGERNEQFF
TRBV29-1,-,TRBJ1-2,-,TGCAGCGTTGCGAGGGCCGGTGGCTACACCTTC,CSVARAGGYTF
TRBV21-1,-,TRBJ1-5,-,TGTGCCAGCAGGTCGGACAGGGGATCGAGCAATCAGCCCCAGCATTTT,CASRSDRGSSNQPQHF
TRBV10-1,-,TRBJ2-3,-,TGCGCCAGCAGTGCGGAGGGGAGCACAGATACGCAGTATTTT,CASSAEGSTDTQYF
TRBV28,once,TRBJ2-5,-,TGTGCCAGCAGTGTATCTTATAATGGGGAGACCCAGTACTTC,CASSVSYNGETQYF
TRBV7-3,-,TRBJ2-3,-,TGTGCCAGCAGCGTTACAGGGGGAGGGCCAGATACGCAGTATTTT,CASSVTGGGPDTQYF
TRBV3-1,-,TRBJ2-5,-,TGTGCCAGCAGCCACCCCGGACGGCAAGAGACCCAGTACTTC,CASSHPGRQETQYF
TRBV20-1,-,TRBJ2-7,TRBD1,TGCAGTGCTAGAGAAGGGACAGTATCCTACGAGCAGTACTTC,CSAREGTVSYEQYF
TRBV4-3,-,TRBJ2-1,-,TGCGCCAGCAGCCAAGGGCCGTCTAGCGCTCACAATGAGCAGTTCTTC,CASSQGPSSAHNEQFF
TRBV7-2,-,TRBJ1-2,-,TGTGCCAGCAGCCCCAATCCAGGGGTCGCCTCTATATATGGCTACACCTTC,CASSPNPGVASIYGYTF
TRBV12-3/TRBV12-4,-,TRBJ2-1,-,TGTGCCAGCAGTTTACTGGGTGTACAGTTCTTC,CASSLLGVQFF
TRBV6-6,-,TRBJ1-1,-,TGTGCCAGCAGTTATACTCCGAACGCGGGGATTGTTGAAGCTTTCTTT,CASSYTPNAGIVEAFF
TRBV6-6,few,TRBJ2-5,-,TGTGCCAGCATCGACACTCGCGAGACCCAGTACTTC,CASIDTRETQYF